The 3 T cell receptor beta chains below were found in one sample sequenced in a study of blood T cell repertoires in COVID-19. The repertoire was sequenced with immunoSEQ multiplex PCR; TCRdb's copy has only in-frame clones and lacks some. The table has 180,000 or so clones, under 85% seen once. The sample was peripheral blood. These TCRs come from a man aged 55 to 70 who had recovered from COVID-19.

This chain joins TRBV6-5 and TRBJ1-2; no reliable D call. Trimming took off 5 bases at V and 2 bases at J, with 9 bases between the two ends. The germline V gene has CDR1 MNHEY and CDR2 SVGAGI. The CDR3 is 13 amino acids. This CDR3 reads CASSLGFNYGYTF. CDR3 nucleotide sequence: TGTGCCAGCAGTCTAGGATTCAACTATGGCTACACCTTC.

V usage is TRBV7-9 and J usage is TRBJ1-1; 9 positions match TRBD1. Trimming took 5 bases from V and 7 from J; bases not matched to a gene: 8. Germline lookup yields CDR1 SEHNR and CDR2 FQNEAQ (reference sequence). The CDR3 has 14 residues. Here the CDR3 DNA reads TGTGCCAGCAGCACCCGGGACAGGGACGATGAAGCTTTCTTT. Its translation is CASSTRDRDDEAFF.

This chain uses TRBV20-1 with TRBJ2-3; 11 bases are a match to TRBD2. Germline V lookup: CDR1 DFQATT, CDR2 SNEGSKA (reference sequence). V trimming: 3 bases; J trimming: 0 bases; junction bases outside the gene matches: 11. The CDR3 extends over 18 amino acids. CDR3: CSASLQASGGSSTDTQYF. CDR3 DNA: TGCAGTGCTAGTCTCCAGGCTAGCGGGGGGTCTAGCACAGATACGCAGTATTTT.